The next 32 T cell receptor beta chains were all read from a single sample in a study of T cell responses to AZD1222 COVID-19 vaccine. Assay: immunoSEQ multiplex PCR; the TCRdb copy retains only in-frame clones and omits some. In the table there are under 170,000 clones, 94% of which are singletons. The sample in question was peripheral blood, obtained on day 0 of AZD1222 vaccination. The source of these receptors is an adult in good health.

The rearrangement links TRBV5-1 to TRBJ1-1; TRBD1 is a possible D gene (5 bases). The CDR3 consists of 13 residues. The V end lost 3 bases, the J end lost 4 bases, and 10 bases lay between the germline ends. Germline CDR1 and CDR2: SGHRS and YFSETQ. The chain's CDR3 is CASSSAGTTEAFF. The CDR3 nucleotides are TGCGCCAGCAGCTCAGCAGGGACCACTGAAGCTTTCTTT.

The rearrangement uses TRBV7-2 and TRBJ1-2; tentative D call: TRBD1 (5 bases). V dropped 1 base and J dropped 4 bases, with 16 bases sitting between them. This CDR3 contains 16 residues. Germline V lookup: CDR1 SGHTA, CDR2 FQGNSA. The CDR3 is CASSLGAVSQGYGYTF. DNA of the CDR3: TGTGCCAGCAGCTTAGGGGCAGTTTCTCAGGGCTATGGCTACACCTTC.

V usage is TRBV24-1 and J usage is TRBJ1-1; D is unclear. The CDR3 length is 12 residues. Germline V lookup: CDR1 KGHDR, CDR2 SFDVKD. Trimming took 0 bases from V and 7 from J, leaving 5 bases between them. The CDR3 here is CATSDLRGEAFF. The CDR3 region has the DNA TGTGCCACCAGTGATTTGCGAGGTGAAGCTTTCTTT.

The CDR3 DNA reads TGTGCCAGCAGTTACCACCCAGGGGTTTCCGGGGAGCTGTTTTTT. This gives the protein CASSYHPGVSGELFF. The chain combines TRBV6-5 with TRBJ2-2; possibly TRBD1 for D (6 bases). Germline values: CDR1 MNHEY, CDR2 SVGAGI. Trimming removed 2 bases at V and 6 bases at J, with 13 bases between. This CDR3 is built from 15 residues.

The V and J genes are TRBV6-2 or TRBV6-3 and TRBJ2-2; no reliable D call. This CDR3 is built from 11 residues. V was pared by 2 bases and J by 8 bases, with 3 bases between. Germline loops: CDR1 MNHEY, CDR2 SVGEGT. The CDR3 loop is CASSYGGELFF. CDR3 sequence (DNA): TGTGCCAGCAGTTACGGTGGGGAGCTGTTTTTT.

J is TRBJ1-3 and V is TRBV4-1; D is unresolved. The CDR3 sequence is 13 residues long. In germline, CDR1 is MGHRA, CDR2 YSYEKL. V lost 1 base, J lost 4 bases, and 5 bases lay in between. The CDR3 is CASSQAPGNTIYF. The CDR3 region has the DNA TGCGCCAGCAGCCAAGCCCCCGGAAACACCATATATTTT.

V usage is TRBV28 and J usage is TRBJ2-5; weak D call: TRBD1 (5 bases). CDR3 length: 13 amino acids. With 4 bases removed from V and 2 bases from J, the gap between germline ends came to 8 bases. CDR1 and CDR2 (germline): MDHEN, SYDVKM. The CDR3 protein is CASSSRQQETQYF. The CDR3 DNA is TGTGCCAGCAGTTCCAGACAGCAAGAGACCCAGTACTTC.

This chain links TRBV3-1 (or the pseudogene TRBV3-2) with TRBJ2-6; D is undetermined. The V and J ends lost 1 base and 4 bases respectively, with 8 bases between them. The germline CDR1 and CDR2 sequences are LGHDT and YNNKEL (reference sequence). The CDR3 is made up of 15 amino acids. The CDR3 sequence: CASSQGASGANVLTF. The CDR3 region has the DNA TGTGCCAGCAGCCAAGGGGCTTCGGGGGCCAACGTCCTGACTTTC.

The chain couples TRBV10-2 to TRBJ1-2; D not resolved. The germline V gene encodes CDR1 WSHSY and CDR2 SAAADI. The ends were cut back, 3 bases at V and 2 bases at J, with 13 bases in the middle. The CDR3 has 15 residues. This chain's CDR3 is CASSESFSLNYGYTF. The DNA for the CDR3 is TGCGCCAGCAGTGAATCTTTCTCCTTAAACTATGGCTACACCTTC.

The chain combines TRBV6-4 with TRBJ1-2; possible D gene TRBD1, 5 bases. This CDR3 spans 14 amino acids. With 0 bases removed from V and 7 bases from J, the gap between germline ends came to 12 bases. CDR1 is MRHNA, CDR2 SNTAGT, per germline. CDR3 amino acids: CASSDSSGGFGYTF. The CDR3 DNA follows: TGTGCCAGCAGTGACTCGAGTGGGGGTTTTGGCTACACCTTC.

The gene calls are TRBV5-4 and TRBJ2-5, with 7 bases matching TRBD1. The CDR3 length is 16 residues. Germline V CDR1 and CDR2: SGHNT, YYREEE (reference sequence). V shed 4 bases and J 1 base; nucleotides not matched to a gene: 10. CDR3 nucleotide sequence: TGTGCCAGCAGCACCGGGACAGCAAGAGTCCAAGAGACCCAGTACTTC. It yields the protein CASSTGTARVQETQYF. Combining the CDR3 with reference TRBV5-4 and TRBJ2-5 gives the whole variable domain ETGVTQSPTHLIKTRGQQVTLRCSSQSGHNTVSWYQQALGQGPQFIFQYYREEENGRGNFPPRFSGLQFPNYSSELNVNALELDDSALYLCASSTGTARVQETQYFGPGTRLLVL.

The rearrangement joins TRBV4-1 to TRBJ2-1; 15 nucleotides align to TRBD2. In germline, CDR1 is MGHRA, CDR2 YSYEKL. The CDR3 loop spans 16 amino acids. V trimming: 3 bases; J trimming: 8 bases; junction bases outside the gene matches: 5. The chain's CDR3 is CASSHRTSGGAYEQFF. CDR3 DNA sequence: TGCGCCAGCAGCCACCGGACTAGCGGGGGGGCCTATGAGCAGTTCTTC.

In DNA, the CDR3 is TGTGCCAGCAGCGGCGGGAGCGGGACGTACAATGAGCAGTTCTTC. It specifies CASSGGSGTYNEQFF. The chain employs TRBV14 and TRBJ2-1, with 7 nucleotides matching TRBD2. This CDR3 has 15 amino acids. Germline CDR1 reads SGHDN; CDR2 reads FVKESK. V was pared by 5 bases and J by 4 bases, with 8 bases of the junction left unmatched.

CDR3 nucleotide sequence: TGCGCCAGCAGCCAAGGCCTTGGGGGCGTGGAGGCTTTCTTT. Amino acid sequence: CASSQGLGGVEAFF. The V call is TRBV4-1, the J call TRBJ1-1; D might be TRBD1 (6 bases). Germline V gene data show CDR1 as MGHRA and CDR2 as YSYEKL. The CDR3 loop spans 14 amino acids. Trimming shortened V by 1 base and J by 11 bases, and 17 bases separated the two germline ends.

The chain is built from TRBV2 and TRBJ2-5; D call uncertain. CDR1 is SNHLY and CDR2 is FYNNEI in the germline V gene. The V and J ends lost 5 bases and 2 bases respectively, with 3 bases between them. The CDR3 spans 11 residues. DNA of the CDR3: TGTGCCAGCAGTCCTCAAGAGACCCAGTACTTC. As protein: CASSPQETQYF.

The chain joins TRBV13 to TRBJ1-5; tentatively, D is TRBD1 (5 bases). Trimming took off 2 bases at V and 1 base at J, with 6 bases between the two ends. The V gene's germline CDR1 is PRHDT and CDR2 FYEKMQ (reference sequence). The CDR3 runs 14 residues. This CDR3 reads CASSLKGSNQPQHF. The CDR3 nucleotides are TGTGCCAGCAGCTTAAAGGGGAGCAATCAGCCCCAGCATTTT.

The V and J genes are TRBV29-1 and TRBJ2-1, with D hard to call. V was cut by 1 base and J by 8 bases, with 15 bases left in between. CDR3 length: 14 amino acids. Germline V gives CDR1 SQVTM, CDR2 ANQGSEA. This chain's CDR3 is CSVEARVSVDEQFF. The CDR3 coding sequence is TGCAGCGTTGAAGCCCGCGTCAGTGTAGATGAGCAGTTCTTC.

The CDR3 loop reads CASSQDDGRTEAFF. For the CDR3, the DNA is TGTGCCAGCAGCCAAGATGATGGGAGAACTGAAGCTTTCTTT. The chain joins TRBV4-2 to TRBJ1-1, with no clear D. Germline-derived CDR1 and CDR2 are LGHNA and YNFKEQ. The CDR3 is 14 amino acids. V dropped 0 bases and J dropped 5 bases, with 10 bases sitting between them.

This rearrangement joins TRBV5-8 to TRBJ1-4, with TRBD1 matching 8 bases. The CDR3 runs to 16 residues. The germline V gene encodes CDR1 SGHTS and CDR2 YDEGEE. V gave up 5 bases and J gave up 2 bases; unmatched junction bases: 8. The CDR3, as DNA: TGTGCCAGCAGTTCTACAGGGGGTACGACTAATGAAAAACTGTTTTTT. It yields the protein CASSSTGGTTNEKLFF. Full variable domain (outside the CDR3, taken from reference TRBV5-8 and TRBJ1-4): EAGVTQSPTHLIKTRGQQATLRCSPISGHTSVYWYQQALGLGLQFLLWYDEGEERNRGNFPPRFSGRQFPNYSSELNVNALELEDSALYLCASSSTGGTTNEKLFFGSGTQLSVL.

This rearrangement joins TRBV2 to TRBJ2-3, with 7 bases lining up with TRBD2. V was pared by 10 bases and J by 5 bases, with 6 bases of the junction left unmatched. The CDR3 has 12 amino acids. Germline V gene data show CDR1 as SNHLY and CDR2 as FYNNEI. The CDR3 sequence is CATRLALDTQYF. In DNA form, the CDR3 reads TGTGCCACAAGACTAGCCCTAGATACGCAGTATTTT.

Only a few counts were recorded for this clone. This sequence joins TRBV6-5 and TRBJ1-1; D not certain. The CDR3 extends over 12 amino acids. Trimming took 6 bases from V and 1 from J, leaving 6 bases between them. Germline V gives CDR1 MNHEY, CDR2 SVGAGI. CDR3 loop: CASRRRNTEAFF. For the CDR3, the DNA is TGTGCCAGCAGGAGGAGGAACACTGAAGCTTTCTTT.

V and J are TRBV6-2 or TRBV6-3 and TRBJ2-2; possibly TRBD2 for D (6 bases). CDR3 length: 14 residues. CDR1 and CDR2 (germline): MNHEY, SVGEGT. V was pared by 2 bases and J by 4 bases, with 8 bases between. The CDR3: CASSYAGSTGELFF. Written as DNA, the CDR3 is TGTGCCAGCAGTTACGCGGGGAGCACCGGGGAGCTGTTTTTT.

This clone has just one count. The DNA for the CDR3 is TGCGCCAGCAGCCAAGAGCTGGGGACATATGGCTACACCTTC. Amino acids: CASSQELGTYGYTF. The rearrangement links TRBV4-1 to TRBJ1-2, with TRBD1 as a possible D gene (6 bases). Trimming pared 0 bases from V and 5 bases from J, leaving 10 bases between. Germline assignment: CDR1 MGHRA and CDR2 YSYEKL. The CDR3 loop spans 14 amino acids.

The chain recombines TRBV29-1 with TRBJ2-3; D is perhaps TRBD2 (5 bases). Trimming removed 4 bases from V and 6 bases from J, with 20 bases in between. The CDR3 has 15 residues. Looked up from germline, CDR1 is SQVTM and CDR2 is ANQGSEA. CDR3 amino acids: CSVGVDLGRWDTQYF. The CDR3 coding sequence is TGCAGCGTTGGGGTGGACTTGGGTCGGTGGGATACGCAGTATTTT.

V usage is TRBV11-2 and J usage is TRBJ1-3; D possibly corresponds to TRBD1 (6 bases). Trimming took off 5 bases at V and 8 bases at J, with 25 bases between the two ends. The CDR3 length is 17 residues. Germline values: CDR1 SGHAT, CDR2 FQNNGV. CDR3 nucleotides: TGTGCCAGCAGCCTAGGCTTCAGGGGCCCCCTTGAATACACCATATATTTT. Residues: CASSLGFRGPLEYTIYF.

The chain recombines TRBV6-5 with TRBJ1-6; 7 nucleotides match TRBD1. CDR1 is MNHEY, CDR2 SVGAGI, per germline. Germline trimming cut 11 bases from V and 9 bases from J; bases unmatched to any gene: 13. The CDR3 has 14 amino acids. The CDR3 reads CAVRPGQMASPLHF. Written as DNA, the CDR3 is TGTGCCGTCCGGCCGGGACAGATGGCTTCACCCCTCCACTTT.

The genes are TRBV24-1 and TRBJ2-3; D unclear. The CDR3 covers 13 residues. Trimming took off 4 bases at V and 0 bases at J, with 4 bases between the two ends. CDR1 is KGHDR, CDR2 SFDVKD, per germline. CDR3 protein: CATSDPSTDTQYF. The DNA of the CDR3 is TGTGCCACCAGTGACCCAAGCACAGATACGCAGTATTTT.

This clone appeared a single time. CDR3 sequence: CASTLGVGTEAFF. Written as DNA, the CDR3 is TGTGCCAGCACCCTCGGGGTCGGCACTGAAGCTTTCTTT. This chain connects TRBV12-3 or TRBV12-4 to TRBJ1-1; D unclear. This CDR3 comprises 13 residues. V dropped 7 bases and J dropped 4 bases, with 13 bases sitting between them.

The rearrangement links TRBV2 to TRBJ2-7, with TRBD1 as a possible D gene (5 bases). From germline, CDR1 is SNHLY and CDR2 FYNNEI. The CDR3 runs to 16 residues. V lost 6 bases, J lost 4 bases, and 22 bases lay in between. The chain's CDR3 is CASSPRNAQGNYEQYV. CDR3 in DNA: TGTGCCAGCAGCCCCCGGAACGCCCAGGGAAATTACGAGCAGTACGTC.

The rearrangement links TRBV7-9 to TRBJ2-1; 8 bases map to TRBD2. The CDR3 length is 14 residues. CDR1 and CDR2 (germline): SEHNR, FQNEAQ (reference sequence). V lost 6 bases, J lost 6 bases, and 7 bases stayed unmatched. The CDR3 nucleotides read TGTGCCAGCAGTCCCCCGACTAGCGCCAATGAGCAGTTCTTC. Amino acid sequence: CASSPPTSANEQFF.

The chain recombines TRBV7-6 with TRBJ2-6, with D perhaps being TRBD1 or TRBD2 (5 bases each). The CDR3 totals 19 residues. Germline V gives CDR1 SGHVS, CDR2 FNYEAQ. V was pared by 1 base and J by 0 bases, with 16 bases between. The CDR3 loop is CASSLEGVAPSSGANVLTF. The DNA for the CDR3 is TGTGCCAGCAGCTTAGAAGGGGTAGCGCCAAGCTCTGGGGCCAACGTCCTGACTTTC.

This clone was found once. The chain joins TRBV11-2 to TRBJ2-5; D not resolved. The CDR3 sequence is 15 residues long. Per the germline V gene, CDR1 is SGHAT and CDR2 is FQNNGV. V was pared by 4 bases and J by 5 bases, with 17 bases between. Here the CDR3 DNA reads TGTGCCAGCAGCTCCTCTAGTGGATCAGAGGAGACCCAGTACTTC. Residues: CASSSSSGSEETQYF.